This TCR beta chain comes out of a study of blood T cell repertoires in COVID-19. Study at large: Samples of COVID-19 (acute and convalescent) were obtained from the United States, Italy and Spain. Sample material is recorded as cDNA or gDNA derived from T cells, B-cell-depleted T cells, or PBMCs.

Trimming left V 5 bases short and J 5 bases short, with 15 bases between. The germline CDR1 and CDR2 sequences are MNHEY and SVGAGI. The CDR3 length is 14 residues. Generated by immunoSEQ multiplex PCR, the TCRdb table keeps only in-frame clones and is missing some. Found here are 130,000 or so clones, 88% of them singletons; the top ten hold approximately 2.3%. The source of this sequence is a man between 65 and 85 years old with active COVID-19. The chain carries TRBV6-5 and TRBJ2-5; tentatively, D is TRBD2 (5 bases). Sequenced input: peripheral blood. The CDR3 bases are TGTGCCAGCAGTCTAGGGTCCGGCGGGGAGACCCAGTACTTC. Amino acid sequence: CASSLGSGGETQYF.